The T cell receptor (beta chain) described here comes from a study of T cell repertoires in cytomegalovirus infection. The overall study: Public TCR beta signatures indicated both CMV infection and matching HLA type.

TCRdb fed the reads into MiXCR, producing one record per CDR3 protein. The repertoire holds roughly 990,000 distinct CDR3 sequences, with about a third as singletons. This clonotype appeared a few times. Its antigen is still unknown. V was cut by 1 base and J by 1 base, with 7 bases left in between. CDR3 length: 14 amino acids. The germline V gene has CDR1 SEHNR and CDR2 FQNEAQ (reference sequence). Notes on the study in general: What dominated the ex vivo response were HLA-C-restricted CMV-specific TCR beta clonotypes.

Sequencing used cultured CD8+ T cells from PBMCs, obtained from culture after CMV antigen stimulation. The rearrangement joins TRBV7-9 to TRBJ1-1; D gene unclear. The clonotype originates from a human donor in good health (CMV status not recorded). Some clones in this sample may be carry-over from other donors' samples. In DNA, the CDR3 is TGTGCCAGCAGCTTAGAGGCAGCGAACACTGAAGCTTTCTTT. It is translated as CASSLEAANTEAFF.